This note documents a single T cell receptor (beta chain) sequence. As yet, its antigen is unknown. This sample is drawn from a study of T cell responses to AZD1222 COVID-19 vaccine. Germline V gene data show CDR1 as SNHLY and CDR2 as FYNNEI. The CDR3 sequence is 13 residues long. V gave up 2 bases and J gave up 5 bases, with 9 bases separating them. Points from the study as a whole: White British ancestry dominated among donors, who included more females, and clonal diversity was possibly underestimated.

Sequencing was performed with immunoSEQ multiplex PCR; in TCRdb, only in-frame clones are kept and a portion is missing. The table has 120,000 to 150,000 clones, 85% to 95% seen once. The sample consisted of peripheral blood, taken on day 0 of MenACWY control vaccination. The chain employs TRBV2 and TRBJ2-5; D unresolved. The origin of this receptor is an adult in good health. The CDR3 region is CASSEPARETQYF. As DNA, the CDR3 is TGTGCCAGCAGTGAACCAGCCCGGGAGACCCAGTACTTC.